The next 26 T cell receptor beta chains were all read from a single sample in a study of shared clonotypes between healthy human individuals (dated by TCRdb to about 2020). Receptors were amplified or captured by the immunoSEQ multiplex PCR assay. TCRdb's version of the immuneACCESS table is confined to in-frame rearrangements and falls short of the full clone set. An unresolved V gene accounts for under half of the shortfall where checked; the remainder is of unknown origin. The sample table lists some 2,500,000 clones, more than 85% of them with a count of one. Of the sample, roughly 0.39% is held by the ten largest clones. The sequenced sample consisted of naive CD4+ T cells from PBMCs. The cell subset or site label for this specimen denotes: CD45RA+ positively selected. These receptors were collected from a young man in good health. Some clones in this sample may be carry-over from other donors' samples.

The chain has TRBV23-1 and TRBJ2-3; 8 nucleotides match TRBD2. TRBV23-1 is filed as an ORF, its function uncertain. Unmatched junction bases numbered 9, after V lost 7 bases and J lost 3 bases. The CDR3 extends over 15 amino acids. The CDR3 protein is CASIREGEGTDTQYF. As DNA, the CDR3 is TGCGCCAGCATACGGGAGGGAGAAGGTACAGATACGCAGTATTTT.

This clone has only one observation. The chain couples TRBV5-1 to TRBJ1-1; no definite D call. Deletions cut 1 base from V and 1 base from J, with 11 bases between. The CDR3 totals 15 residues. Germline assignment: CDR1 SGHRS and CDR2 YFSETQ. The CDR3 here is CASSLRTDTNTEAFF. CDR3 DNA: TGCGCCAGCAGCTTGCGGACGGATACGAACACTGAAGCTTTCTTT.

This rearrangement joins TRBV4-2 to TRBJ2-7; 7 nucleotides match TRBD1. Trimming took 6 bases from V and 2 from J; bases not matched to a gene: 7. CDR1 and CDR2 from the germline V gene are LGHNA and YNFKEQ. CDR3 length: 14 residues. The CDR3: CASSPPGTAYEQYF. CDR3 coding DNA: TGTGCCAGCAGTCCCCCTGGGACAGCCTACGAGCAGTACTTC.

The V and J genes are TRBV6-5 and TRBJ2-1; D call uncertain. Germline loops: CDR1 MNHEY, CDR2 SVGAGI. The CDR3 consists of 14 residues. With 6 bases removed from V and 5 bases from J, the gap between germline ends came to 14 bases. The CDR3 loop reads CASRQSGPNNEQFF. CDR3 DNA sequence: TGTGCCAGCAGACAATCAGGCCCCAACAATGAGCAGTTCTTC.

This CDR3 is CASSSWIANTEAFF. The CDR3 bases are TGTGCCAGCAGTTCATGGATAGCGAACACTGAAGCTTTCTTT. The chain carries TRBV28 and TRBJ1-1; the D is unclear. CDR1 is MDHEN, CDR2 SYDVKM, per germline. The CDR3 is 14 amino acids. V lost 4 bases and J 1 base, leaving 10 bases between the germline ends.

The chain combines TRBV6-1 with TRBJ2-3; the D gene is possibly TRBD1 (6 bases). V gave up 8 bases and J gave up 0 bases, with 12 bases separating them. From germline, CDR1 is MNHNS and CDR2 SASEGT. The CDR3 runs to 14 residues. The chain's CDR3 is CASWDNPSTDTQYF. CDR3 in DNA: TGTGCCAGCTGGGACAACCCTAGCACAGATACGCAGTATTTT.

This CDR3 reads CAGKDRVDTGELFF. CDR3 nucleotides: TGTGCCGGCAAGGACAGGGTCGACACCGGGGAGCTGTTTTTT. V usage is TRBV2 and J usage is TRBJ2-2; TRBD1 matches at 8 bases. CDR1 and CDR2 from the germline V gene are SNHLY and FYNNEI. The junction had 8 bases not matched to a gene; V was cut back by 11 bases and J by 3 bases. The CDR3 is made up of 14 amino acids.

V gene TRBV30 combines with J gene TRBJ1-4; no clear D gene. The CDR3 totals 15 residues. Germline CDR1 is GTSNPN and CDR2 is SVGIG (reference sequence). The V gene lost 0 bases and the J gene lost 3 bases, with 11 bases spanning the gap. The CDR3 spells CAWSVDADPNEKLFF. DNA of the CDR3: TGTGCCTGGAGTGTAGATGCGGATCCTAATGAAAAACTGTTTTTT.

The V and J genes are TRBV9 and TRBJ2-7; TRBD1 matches at 9 bases. The trim removed 0 bases at V and 4 bases at J, leaving 11 bases unmatched. This CDR3 is 17 amino acids long. Germline CDR1 SGDLS, CDR2 YYNGEE. CDR3 residues: CASSVGGTQGQGYEQYF. The CDR3, as DNA: TGTGCCAGCAGCGTAGGCGGAACACAGGGACAGGGATACGAGCAGTACTTC. The full variable domain, rest sourced from reference TRBV9 and TRBJ2-7, is DSGVTQTPKHLITATGQRVTLRCSPRSGDLSVYWYQQSLDQGLQFLIQYYNGEERAKGNILERFSAQQFPDLHSELNLSSLELGDSALYFCASSVGGTQGQGYEQYFGPGTRLTVT.

The gene calls are TRBV2 and TRBJ2-1; no reliable D call. V lost 4 bases and J 9 bases, leaving 13 bases between the germline ends. In germline, CDR1 is SNHLY, CDR2 FYNNEI. The CDR3 extends over 13 amino acids. Here the CDR3 DNA reads TGTGCCAGCAGTGCCGAAGGGTCTTTTGAGCAGTTCTTC. It specifies CASSAEGSFEQFF.

This chain uses TRBV10-3 with TRBJ1-1; 10 positions agree with TRBD1. Germline V gene data show CDR1 as ENHRY and CDR2 as SYGVKD. J was trimmed by 0 bases and V by 6 bases; bases with no gene match: 4. This CDR3 comprises 15 residues. In DNA form, the CDR3 reads TGTGCCATCAGGGGACAGGGGATCATGAACACTGAAGCTTTCTTT. Its translation: CAIRGQGIMNTEAFF.

The CDR3 spells CASSLSAGLTDTQYF. The CDR3 DNA is TGTGCCAGCAGCTTGAGCGCAGGGCTCACAGATACGCAGTATTTT. V and J are TRBV5-4 and TRBJ2-3; a weak D match, TRBD1 (5 bases). The CDR3 has 15 amino acids. Germline V CDR1 and CDR2: SGHNT, YYREEE (reference sequence). V was clipped by 1 base and J by 2 bases, with 11 bases between them.

The chain is built from TRBV15 and TRBJ2-7; D is uncertain. CDR3 length: 14 amino acids. V gave up 9 bases and J gave up 0 bases, with 15 bases separating them. CDR1 and CDR2 (germline): LNHNV, YYDKDF (reference sequence). The CDR3 reads CATVTPNTSYEQYF. CDR3 DNA: TGTGCCACAGTGACTCCAAACACCTCCTACGAGCAGTACTTC.

The rearrangement links TRBV5-1 to TRBJ2-1; D is ambiguous. The germline CDR1 and CDR2 sequences are SGHRS and YFSETQ. The CDR3 covers 15 residues. V was trimmed by 0 bases and J by 3 bases, leaving 10 bases between them. In nucleotides, the CDR3 is TGCGCCAGCAGCTTGGAAGTTCAGCTCTACAATGAGCAGTTCTTC. This encodes CASSLEVQLYNEQFF.

This clone was recorded a few times. This specimen includes other DNA sequences encoding the same CDR3. The genes are TRBV18 and TRBJ1-5; no reliable D call. V lost 4 bases, J lost 0 bases, and 7 bases lay in between. Germline values: CDR1 KGHSH, CDR2 LQKENI. This CDR3 is 14 amino acids long. The CDR3 nucleotides read TGTGCCAGCTCACTTACAGATAGCAATCAGCCCCAGCATTTT. This translates into CASSLTDSNQPQHF.

The chain recombines TRBV6-5 with TRBJ2-3; D is unclear. The CDR3 totals 11 residues. Germline V lookup: CDR1 MNHEY, CDR2 SVGAGI. The CDR3 nucleotides are TGTGCGGTCTCCTGGACAGATACGCAGTATTTT. This sequence encodes CAVSWTDTQYF.

On this clone: This may come from a read error, since a much larger clone is one base off. Other DNA sequences in the same sample also yield this CDR3. V and J are TRBV2 and TRBJ2-3, with D unclear. Germline V CDR1 and CDR2: SNHLY, FYNNEI. The CDR3 contains 11 residues. The V end lost 6 bases, the J end lost 2 bases, and 3 bases lay between the germline ends. CDR3 amino acids: CASSYTDTQYF. Here the CDR3 DNA reads TGTGCCAGCAGCTACACAGATACGCAGTATTTT.

The chain has TRBV2 and TRBJ2-2; D is uncertain. Germline CDR1 is SNHLY and CDR2 is FYNNEI. The V end lost 6 bases, the J end lost 3 bases, and 8 bases lay between the germline ends. The CDR3 runs 13 residues. The CDR3 loop is CASSDGYTGELFF. Here the CDR3 DNA reads TGTGCCAGCAGCGACGGTTACACCGGGGAGCTGTTTTTT.

The genes are TRBV5-1 and TRBJ2-7, with TRBD1 matching 8 bases. Losses at the gene ends were 4 bases for V and 2 bases for J; bases not matched to a gene: 14. Germline assignment: CDR1 SGHRS and CDR2 YFSETQ. The CDR3 is made up of 17 amino acids. The CDR3 DNA reads as TGCGCCAGCAGCCCCCGGACAGGGCAAGGGGGGACCTACGAGCAGTACTTC. Encoded protein: CASSPRTGQGGTYEQYF. The full variable domain, with the rest looked up from reference TRBV5-1 and TRBJ2-7, is KAGVTQTPRYLIKTRGQQVTLSCSPISGHRSVSWYQQTPGQGLQFLFEYFSETQRNKGNFPGRFSGRQFSNSRSEMNVSTLELGDSALYLCASSPRTGQGGTYEQYFGPGTRLTVT.

This chain joins TRBV5-1 and TRBJ1-1; the D gene is possibly TRBD1 (5 bases). V gave up 7 bases and J gave up 2 bases, with 24 bases separating them. The CDR3 extends over 17 amino acids. Germline V gives CDR1 SGHRS, CDR2 YFSETQ. DNA of the CDR3: TGCGCCAGCCACGAAAGCAGGGCGGGGCGGGGAAACACTGAAGCTTTCTTT. The encoded protein is CASHESRAGRGNTEAFF. The full variable domain, rest sourced from reference TRBV5-1 and TRBJ1-1, is KAGVTQTPRYLIKTRGQQVTLSCSPISGHRSVSWYQQTPGQGLQFLFEYFSETQRNKGNFPGRFSGRQFSNSRSEMNVSTLELGDSALYLCASHESRAGRGNTEAFFGQGTRLTVV.

A single count supports this clone. V usage is TRBV4-1 and J usage is TRBJ1-3, with D perhaps TRBD1 (5 bases). Germline-derived CDR1 and CDR2 are MGHRA and YSYEKL. V shed 2 bases and J shed 4 bases, with 12 bases lying between them. The CDR3 has 15 residues. CDR3 nucleotide sequence: TGCGCCAGCAGCCAACCCCTGGGACCGGGAAACACCATATATTTT. This translates into CASSQPLGPGNTIYF.

The chain links TRBV19 to TRBJ2-1; TRBD1 matches 12 bases. V gave up 6 bases and J gave up 4 bases; unmatched junction bases: 10. Germline CDR1 and CDR2: LNHDA and SQIVND (reference sequence). The CDR3 consists of 17 residues. The CDR3 DNA is TGTGCCAGTAGAAAGAGAGGGACAGGGGGCGCGTACAATGAGCAGTTCTTC. The encoded protein is CASRKRGTGGAYNEQFF.

The table lists this clone with a few counts. V usage is TRBV4-1 and J usage is TRBJ1-2, with 9 bases matching TRBD1. The CDR3 is 14 residues long. The germline V gene encodes CDR1 MGHRA and CDR2 YSYEKL. The V gene end was trimmed by 8 bases and the J gene end by 6 bases; junction bases not matched to a gene: 10. CDR3 in DNA: TGCGCCAGCCACAAACAGGGGGCCGGGGATGGCTACACCTTC. Protein sequence: CASHKQGAGDGYTF.

The CDR3 loop reads CASRAVLGAHGYTF. The CDR3 nucleotides read TGTGCCAGCAGGGCAGTCCTCGGGGCGCATGGCTACACCTTC. This chain joins TRBV6-1 and TRBJ1-2; TRBD1 is a possible D gene (5 bases). Germline CDR1 is MNHNS and CDR2 is SASEGT. There are 14 residues in the CDR3. Trimming pared 6 bases from V and 6 bases from J, leaving 17 bases between.

This sequence joins TRBV28 and TRBJ1-4; D is unresolved. The CDR3 is 13 residues long. The germline V gene has CDR1 MDHEN and CDR2 SYDVKM. Trimming left V 4 bases short and J 2 bases short, with 5 bases between. CDR3 protein: CASSYNTNEKLFF. CDR3 bases: TGTGCCAGCAGTTATAATACTAATGAAAAACTGTTTTTT.

Worth noting for this clone: A junction boundary mismatches the germline segment, possibly from a read error. CDR3 region: CASRYSNTGELFF. CDR3 DNA sequence: TGTGCCAGCAGGTACTCGAACACCGGGGAGCTGTTTTTT. The rearrangement links TRBV6-5 to TRBJ2-2; D gene ambiguous. Germline assignment: CDR1 MNHEY and CDR2 SVGAGI. CDR3 size: 13 residues.